The entry that follows covers one T cell receptor beta chain sequence. It lacks a known antigen. It has no much larger one-base neighbor in the sample; base qualities were not kept. The sample belongs to a study of control samples from healthy donors and cancer patients (dated by TCRdb to the early 2020s). Receptor amplification or capture employed the immunoSEQ multiplex PCR assay. Sourced from immuneACCESS, this table was stored by TCRdb with only in-frame sequences that have V and J called. A share of the clones is absent; for the studies checked, an unresolved V gene accounts for under half, and the remainder has no known explanation. The sample has about 120,000 clones on record, about 93% of them singletons. The ten most abundant clones make up around 2.5% of the sample. From the cysteine up to the phenylalanine, the CDR3 has a length of 16 residues. Only the CDR3 DNA stays, 48 bases, in frame from base 1. Trimming accounts for 5 bases at V and 0 bases at J, while the number of junction bases matched to no gene is 6. Taken from the germline V gene (reference sequence), the CDR1 and CDR2 loops are LNHDA and SQIVND.

The receptor was derived from a man between 25 and 39 years old in good health. The specimen sequenced was blood. The V and J genes are TRBV19 and TRBJ2-2, with TRBD1 identical over 7 junction bases. The sequence in DNA is TGTGCCAGTAGTTCCCGACAGGGCGCGAACACCGGGGAGCTGTTTTTT. This sequence encodes CASSSRQGANTGELFF. Full variable domain (CDR3 extended with the reference TRBV19 and TRBJ2-2 proteins): DGGITQSPKYLFRKEGQNVTLSCEQNLNHDAMYWYRQDPGQGLRLIYYSQIVNDFQKGDIAEGYSVSREKKESFPLTVTSAQKNPTAFYLCASSSRQGANTGELFFGEGSRLTVL.